This TCR beta chain emerged from a study of T cells in Graves' hyperthyroidism and ophthalmopathy (dated by TCRdb to about 2019). In the study overall: Peripheral blood samples were taken at the time of initial diagnosis, prior to any treatment. TCR V-J signatures able to tell the groups apart were searched for in a discovery cohort of 100 patients, of whom roughly 42 had Graves' ophthalmopathy and 57 had stable Graves' hyperthyroidism. Whether ophthalmopathy could be predicted prospectively was tested in an independent validation cohort made up of under 20 hyperthyroidism patients plus 17 patients who later progressed to ophthalmopathy. The roughly 94 discovery patients were randomly split 7:3 into training and test sets. The study also compared thyroid tissue and blood T-cell repertoires from about 6 Graves' hyperthyroidism patients. After blood sampling, hyperthyroidism patients were treated with methimazole at a starting dose of 30 mg daily, and ophthalmopathy patients were treated with high-dose intravenous methylprednisolone. According to the paper, TCR Vbeta CDR3 sequencing was carried out on over 130 peripheral blood samples, which came from 40 to 45 ophthalmopathy, around 75 hyperthyroidism and 17 progressor patients.

V is shortened by 0 bases, J by 1 base, and the region joining them spans 6 bases. The germline V gene sets CDR1 to SGHRS and CDR2 to YFSETQ. CDR3 length: 14 amino acids, cysteine to phenylalanine. Only the CDR3 DNA is retained, 42 bases long and in frame from the first base. The hyperthyroidism patients were between 18 and 65 years old and newly diagnosed, with a disease duration of less than 2 months. Any patient with an uncontrolled infection, another autoimmune disease, pregnancy or lactation was excluded. Diagnoses relied on clinical symptoms, serum thyroxine and TRAb, thyroid ultrasound and orbital computed tomography. Blood from progressor patients was collected at the time of first diagnosis with hyperthyroidism, before any ophthalmopathy symptoms had appeared. Ficoll-Paque density gradient centrifugation was used to isolate PBMCs from about 10 ml of fresh peripheral blood. Patients classed as progressors first received a Graves' hyperthyroidism diagnosis and then went on to develop ophthalmopathy during follow-up. Total RNA was extracted with Trizol reagent, and quality was checked on an Agilent 2100 Bioanalyzer.

This clonotype was seen many times. What antigen it recognizes has not been identified. There are no base qualities to consult, and no much larger clone falls within one base. Amplification of TCR beta CDR3 regions was carried out from RNA transcripts. A first-round RT-PCR of the TCR CDR3 used the HTBI primer set with the Qiagen OneStep RT-PCR kit. A second multiplex PCR round built the libraries, followed by size selection and purification. Sequencing of the libraries was done on an Illumina HiSeq2000 using paired-end 100 bp reads. Per the original workflow: SOAPnuke was used to process the raw data, removing reads that contained adapters or uncalled bases, had a mean Phred below 15, or lacked an exact match to the constant primer or identifier. High-quality paired reads were merged with COPE v1.2.5, and unique nucleotide sequences were defined as clonotypes. MiTCR v1.1 was used to align clonotypes to the IMGT TRBV, TRBD and TRBJ reference segments. Analysis was restricted to V-J combinations with a frequency above 0.0001, which covered about 99% of repertoires. A TCS score was defined as the ratio between F50 (clonal expansion) and ExV (chaos), using BLOSUM62-based TCRdist between CDR3 peptides within each V-J. Welch's t-statistics and random forest reduced several hundred V-J features to about 12, which were used in a naive Bayes classifier (R e1071). The public reads were run again by TCRdb, first through fastp at Q25 and then through MiXCR, and only productive beta chains were kept. CDR3 protein sequences are deduplicated, and each keeps its most common genes and DNA. The V and J calls follow TCRdb's processing rather than the paper's. A total of more than 250,000 distinct CDR3 sequences appear in this sample, around 15% of them only once. The ten largest account for roughly 31% of the sample.

The paper as a whole reports these results and caveats: In cross-validation, a model built on a 13 V-J signature told ophthalmopathy apart from stable hyperthyroidism with about 90% sensitivity and roughly 83% specificity, and in testing the same model reached 80%/75%. In validation, the model predicted progression to ophthalmopathy with approximately 70% sensitivity and about 72% specificity, a median of about six months before onset. Sample size was not statistically predetermined, and blinding of investigators to group allocation was not performed. Most expanded thyroid clonotypes (frequency above 0.001) were also detected in blood, a finding suggesting that blood repertoires may reflect thyroid immune responses.

The chain uses TRBV5-1 and TRBJ2-3, with the D gene not confidently named. This TCR derives from a woman between 45 and 60 years old with Graves' hyperthyroidism that later progressed to Graves' ophthalmopathy. Sequencing was done on a sample of blood. The nucleotide sequence reads as follows: TGCGCCAGCAGCTTGGGGTCTCGCACAGATACGCAGTATTTT. Protein translation: CASSLGSRTDTQYF.